The 9 T cell receptor beta chains listed next were all sequenced from one sample in a study of shared clonotypes between healthy human individuals. Some clones are missing from TCRdb's copy, which holds only in-frame ones; the method was immunoSEQ multiplex PCR. Among roughly 2.2 million clones listed, approximately 93% were seen once. The sequenced sample was naive CD4+ T cells from PBMCs. Sample subset: CD45RA+ positively selected. These receptors all stem from a man aged 18 to 30 in good health. Some clones in this sample may be carry-over from other donors' samples.

The V and J genes are TRBV27 and TRBJ2-5; D may correspond to TRBD1 or TRBD2 (5 bases each). The germline V gene has CDR1 MNHEY and CDR2 SMNVEV (reference sequence). V lost 6 bases and J lost 5, with 10 bases in between. The CDR3 extends over 12 amino acids. The CDR3 DNA follows: TGTGCCAGCAGGAGGGCAGGGGAGACCCAGTACTTC. Translation gives CASRRAGETQYF.

The chain employs TRBV28 and TRBJ1-2; D uncertain. Trimming pared 7 bases from V and 8 bases from J, leaving 20 bases between. In germline, CDR1 is MDHEN, CDR2 SYDVKM. The CDR3 is 14 amino acids. CDR3 coding DNA: TGTGCCAGCACTCCTTACGGAGATCTTAGGGGCTACACCTTC. Translating gives CASTPYGDLRGYTF.

The chain joins TRBV14 to TRBJ1-4, with D maybe TRBD1 (6 bases). Trimming stripped 0 bases from V and 11 bases from J, with 7 bases between. The germline V gene encodes CDR1 SGHDN and CDR2 FVKESK. This CDR3 has 12 amino acids. The CDR3 DNA reads as TGTGCCAGCAGCCAAGATACAGGGAAACTGTTTTTT. This gives the protein CASSQDTGKLFF.

Here the CDR3 DNA reads TGTGCCAGCAGCGCGACTAGCAGGAGGGATGAGCAGTTCTTC. It encodes CASSATSRRDEQFF. The V call is TRBV9, the J call TRBJ2-1, with TRBD2 matching 7 bases. Germline V gene data show CDR1 as SGDLS and CDR2 as YYNGEE. CDR3 length: 14 amino acids. J lost 8 bases, V lost 3 bases, and 8 bases had no gene match.

This chain uses TRBV11-3 with TRBJ2-2, with 7 bases aligning to TRBD1. Germline CDR1 SGHNT, CDR2 YENEEA. The V gene end was trimmed by 5 bases and the J gene end by 2 bases; junction bases not matched to a gene: 5. CDR3 length: 15 amino acids. CDR3 region: CASSKGAGNTGELFF. CDR3 DNA: TGTGCCAGCAGCAAGGGGGCGGGTAACACCGGGGAGCTGTTTTTT.

The rearrangement uses TRBV10-2 and TRBJ2-7; D assignment may be TRBD1 or TRBD2 (5 bases each). The CDR3 consists of 14 residues. Germline V gene lookup returns CDR1 WSHSY and CDR2 SAAADI. V was shortened by 6 bases and J by 2 bases, with 14 bases between the two germline ends. The CDR3 sequence is CASRTGTGPYEQYF. The CDR3 DNA sequence: TGCGCCAGCAGAACCGGGACGGGACCCTACGAGCAGTACTTC.

J is TRBJ2-2 and V is TRBV7-9, with D possibly being TRBD1 or TRBD2 (5 bases each). Germline CDR1 is SEHNR and CDR2 is FQNEAQ (reference sequence). V was pared by 1 base and J by 5 bases, with 11 bases between. The CDR3 is 15 residues long. CDR3 in amino acids: CASSLDRDGTGELFF. In DNA form, the CDR3 reads TGTGCCAGCAGCTTAGATCGGGACGGAACCGGGGAGCTGTTTTTT.

This chain connects TRBV7-2 to TRBJ2-3; a weak D match, TRBD2 (5 bases). Trimming cost V 1 base and J 6 bases, with 17 bases left between them. Germline loops: CDR1 SGHTA, CDR2 FQGNSA. The CDR3 runs 16 residues. The CDR3 bases are TGTGCCAGCAGCTTAGTATCAACTAGTGCCCCGGATACGCAGTATTTT. It yields the protein CASSLVSTSAPDTQYF.

J is TRBJ1-4 and V is TRBV30; D is uncertain. CDR3 length: 13 residues. V was pared by 0 bases and J by 5 bases, with 7 bases between. Germline CDR1 reads GTSNPN; CDR2 reads SVGIG (reference sequence). In DNA form, the CDR3 reads TGTGCCTGGAGTGTAATGGTGAATGAAAAACTGTTTTTT. Amino acids: CAWSVMVNEKLFF. Full variable domain (missing parts from reference TRBV30 and TRBJ1-4): SQTIHQWPATLVQPVGSPLSLECTVEGTSNPNLYWYRQAAGRGLQLLFYSVGIGQISSEVPQNLSASRPQDRQFILSSKKLLLSDSGFYLCAWSVMVNEKLFFGSGTQLSVL.